These 31 T cell receptor beta chains share one sample of origin, sequenced in a study of identical twins. From the 5' RACE reads, TCRdb called clonotypes with MiXCR, one entry per CDR3 protein. The sample gives under 900,000 distinct CDR3 sequences, roughly 12% of which show up once; around 1.6% is in the top ten. The data also belong to a second study, concerning yellow fever vaccine responses in identical twins.

The source material was PBMCs. The source of these receptors is a woman under 30 in good health.

This clonotype has more than one count but fewer than ten. The genes are TRBV12-3 or TRBV12-4 and TRBJ1-3; D unclear. The length of the CDR3 is 14 residues. The ends were cut back, 3 bases at V and 4 bases at J, with 10 bases in the middle. CDR3 nucleotide sequence: TGTGCCAGCAGTTTCGAGGGATTCGGAAACACCATATATTTT. This codes for CASSFEGFGNTIYF.

V is TRBV6-1 and J is TRBJ2-5, with 11 bases lining up with TRBD2. Germline values: CDR1 MNHNS, CDR2 SASEGT. The CDR3 has 16 amino acids. V shed 7 bases, J shed 5 bases, and the junction held 12 bases outside the gene matches. The chain's CDR3 is CASNPTSGRPGETQYF. For the CDR3, the DNA is TGTGCCAGCAACCCTACTAGCGGGAGACCCGGGGAGACCCAGTACTTC.

This clonotype came up a few times. The rearrangement uses TRBV4-1 and TRBJ2-7; 9 bases line up with TRBD1. This CDR3 comprises 17 residues. The trim removed 4 bases at V and 1 base at J, leaving 11 bases unmatched. Germline V lookup: CDR1 MGHRA, CDR2 YSYEKL. DNA for the CDR3: TGCGCCAGCAGCCGCCTTTTCCCGGGACAGGGTTCCTACGAGCAGTACTTC. The encoded protein is CASSRLFPGQGSYEQYF.

Many counts were recorded for this clonotype. The chain links TRBV12-3 or TRBV12-4 to TRBJ2-3, with 7 bases aligning to TRBD2. This CDR3 spans 15 amino acids. The V and J ends lost 2 bases and 0 bases, in that order; junction bases with no gene match: 2. CDR3 sequence reads: CASSLLAASTDTQYF. The CDR3 DNA reads TGTGCCAGCAGTTTACTAGCGGCTAGCACAGATACGCAGTATTTT.

This clonotype was seen ten or more times. The chain employs TRBV5-1 and TRBJ1-1; 8 bases are a match to TRBD1. J gave up 1 base and V 0 bases, and 8 bases lay outside the gene matches. Germline CDR1 SGHRS, CDR2 YFSETQ. This CDR3 is built from 17 residues. CDR3 nucleotide sequence: TGCGCCAGCAGCTTGGTGGACAGGGTGGGGCAGAACACTGAAGCTTTCTTT. It specifies CASSLVDRVGQNTEAFF. The full variable domain, with the rest looked up from reference TRBV5-1 and TRBJ1-1, is KAGVTQTPRYLIKTRGQQVTLSCSPISGHRSVSWYQQTPGQGLQFLFEYFSETQRNKGNFPGRFSGRQFSNSRSEMNVSTLELGDSALYLCASSLVDRVGQNTEAFFGQGTRLTVV.

This clonotype was counted ten times or more. This chain uses TRBV12-3 or TRBV12-4 with TRBJ2-3, with D perhaps TRBD2 (5 bases). The CDR3 extends over 12 amino acids. V was cut by 6 bases and J by 6 bases, with 10 bases left in between. CDR3 sequence reads: CASRPDWDTQYF. The CDR3 coding sequence is TGTGCCAGCAGGCCGGACTGGGATACGCAGTATTTT.

This clonotype was picked up many times. The genes are TRBV7-7 and TRBJ2-3; unclear D gene. The ends were cut back, 1 base at V and 5 bases at J, with 13 bases in the middle. The germline V gene encodes CDR1 SSHAT and CDR2 FNYEAQ (reference sequence). CDR3 length: 15 residues. CDR3 protein: CASSLDPTRKDTQYF. CDR3 bases: TGTGCCAGCAGCTTAGACCCGACCCGCAAAGATACGCAGTATTTT.

This clonotype occurred many times. J is TRBJ2-1 and V is TRBV5-1; D gene uncertain. The length of the CDR3 is 14 residues. Trimming stripped 0 bases from V and 6 bases from J, with 10 bases between. The germline V gene has CDR1 SGHRS and CDR2 YFSETQ. DNA of the CDR3: TGCGCCAGCAGCTTGGGGCTAGTTTTCAATGAGCAGTTCTTC. Amino acid sequence: CASSLGLVFNEQFF. The full variable domain, rest sourced from reference TRBV5-1 and TRBJ2-1, is KAGVTQTPRYLIKTRGQQVTLSCSPISGHRSVSWYQQTPGQGLQFLFEYFSETQRNKGNFPGRFSGRQFSNSRSEMNVSTLELGDSALYLCASSLGLVFNEQFFGPGTRLTVL.

The chain combines TRBV5-6 with TRBJ2-7; unclear D gene. The V gene's germline CDR1 is SGHDT and CDR2 YYEEEE. V was trimmed by 1 base and J by 5 bases, leaving 4 bases between them. There are 11 residues in the CDR3. CDR3 sequence: CASSLFHEQYF. CDR3 DNA sequence: TGTGCCAGCAGCTTGTTCCACGAGCAGTACTTC.

The V gene is TRBV5-1, the J gene TRBJ2-2, with 9 bases matching TRBD1. The length of the CDR3 is 16 residues. The V gene's germline CDR1 is SGHRS and CDR2 YFSETQ. With V trimmed by 4 bases and J by 5 bases, 9 bases remained unmatched. The CDR3 loop reads CASSPTGGAGTGELFF. The CDR3 DNA is TGCGCCAGCAGCCCTACAGGGGGCGCGGGTACCGGGGAGCTGTTTTTT.

This clonotype has only a few counts. The rearrangement uses TRBV10-3 and TRBJ2-1; D call uncertain. Per germline, CDR1 ENHRY and CDR2 SYGVKD. V dropped 2 bases and J dropped 2 bases, with 13 bases sitting between them. This CDR3 region has 16 residues. The CDR3 region is CAISEVGPSTYNEQFF. Here the CDR3 DNA reads TGTGCCATCAGTGAGGTCGGTCCCAGCACCTACAATGAGCAGTTCTTC.

The chain uses TRBV5-1 and TRBJ2-1, with D perhaps given as TRBD1 or TRBD2 (5 bases each). The CDR3 extends over 18 amino acids. Germline CDR1 and CDR2: SGHRS and YFSETQ. Trimming stripped 4 bases from V and 5 bases from J, with 25 bases between. CDR3 in DNA: TGCGCCAGCAGCACAACTCGTGGGGGTCAGTACGAGAACAATGAGCAGTTCTTC. It is translated as CASSTTRGGQYENNEQFF. The full variable domain, with the rest looked up from reference TRBV5-1 and TRBJ2-1, is KAGVTQTPRYLIKTRGQQVTLSCSPISGHRSVSWYQQTPGQGLQFLFEYFSETQRNKGNFPGRFSGRQFSNSRSEMNVSTLELGDSALYLCASSTTRGGQYENNEQFFGPGTRLTVL.

This clonotype was picked up many times. The J gene is TRBJ2-1, the V gene TRBV7-9; 10 nucleotides match TRBD2. Germline assignment: CDR1 SEHNR and CDR2 FQNEAQ (reference sequence). After removal of 1 base from V and 8 bases from J, the junction contained 8 bases not matched to a gene. The CDR3 is made up of 16 amino acids. The CDR3 protein is CASSLVGLAGVDEQFF. The CDR3 nucleotides read TGTGCCAGCAGCTTAGTCGGCCTAGCGGGAGTAGATGAGCAGTTCTTC.

This clonotype was observed a few times. This sequence joins TRBV5-1 and TRBJ2-7; D is perhaps TRBD1 (6 bases). Germline-derived CDR1 and CDR2 are SGHRS and YFSETQ. CDR3 size: 13 residues. Trimming stripped 0 bases from V and 6 bases from J, with 10 bases between. CDR3 bases: TGCGCCAGCAGCTTGGTCAGGGGCCTCGAGCAGTACGTC. As protein: CASSLVRGLEQYV.

This clonotype turned up a few times. This chain connects TRBV5-1 to TRBJ2-1, with TRBD1 matching 7 bases. The trim removed 0 bases at V and 8 bases at J, leaving 8 bases unmatched. Germline V lookup: CDR1 SGHRS, CDR2 YFSETQ. There are 15 residues in the CDR3. The chain's CDR3 is CASSLAATGTDEQFF. CDR3 nucleotides: TGCGCCAGCAGCTTGGCCGCGACAGGGACCGATGAGCAGTTCTTC.

This clonotype was detected a few times. The rearrangement links TRBV7-6 to TRBJ2-3; 12 bases fit TRBD2. CDR3 length equals 18 residues. Germline V CDR1 and CDR2: SGHVS, FNYEAQ. V trimming: 2 bases; J trimming: 2 bases; junction bases outside the gene matches: 8. CDR3 sequence reads: CASSLYLAGGLPTDTQYF. The CDR3 coding sequence is TGTGCCAGCAGCTTATATCTAGCGGGAGGGCTCCCCACAGATACGCAGTATTTT.

The CDR3 is CASSQRTGSEQFF. The CDR3 DNA follows: TGTGCCAGCAGCCAAAGGACAGGGAGTGAGCAGTTCTTC. J is TRBJ2-1 and V is TRBV6-6, with 8 bases fitting TRBD1. Germline lookup yields CDR1 MNHNY and CDR2 SVGAGI (reference sequence). J lost 9 bases, V lost 6 bases, and 7 bases had no gene match. This CDR3 region has 13 residues.

Concerning this clonotype: Given the absence of the conserved phenylalanine or tryptophan at the CDR3 end, a read error is likely. The chain uses TRBV11-2 and TRBJ1-1; possibly TRBD1 for D (5 bases). The CDR3 extends over 15 amino acids. The V gene's germline CDR1 is SGHAT and CDR2 FQNNGV. V was trimmed by 1 base and J by 5 bases, leaving 14 bases between them. The CDR3 is CASSLAGVAKTEAFL. CDR3 coding DNA: TGTGCCAGCAGCTTAGCGGGGGTGGCGAAAACTGAAGCTTTCCTT.

The sample holds many counts of this clonotype. This chain uses TRBV7-8 with TRBJ1-4; 9 nucleotides agree with TRBD1. Germline values: CDR1 SGHVS, CDR2 FQNEAQ. J lost 0 bases, V lost 5 bases, and 4 bases had no gene match. The CDR3 consists of 16 residues. CDR3 DNA sequence: TGTGCCAGCAGCCCCGGGACAGGGACAACTAATGAAAAACTGTTTTTT. Its protein product is CASSPGTGTTNEKLFF. The whole variable domain, remainder taken from reference TRBV7-8 and TRBJ1-4, is GAGVSQSPRYKVAKRGQDVALRCDPISGHVSLFWYQQALGQGPEFLTYFQNEAQLDKSGLPSDRFFAERPEGSVSTLKIQRTQQEDSAVYLCASSPGTGTTNEKLFFGSGTQLSVL.

The chain carries TRBV11-2 and TRBJ2-7; 7 bases line up with TRBD1. Germline assignment: CDR1 SGHAT and CDR2 FQNNGV. The J segment lost 4 bases and the V segment lost 3 bases, leaving 18 bases of the junction unmatched. The length of the CDR3 is 18 residues. The DNA for the CDR3 is TGTGCCAGCAGCTTTGGCCAGATTCGACAGGGTCTTAAGTACGAGCAGTACTTC. Its translation: CASSFGQIRQGLKYEQYF.

The chain recombines TRBV3-1 with TRBJ1-1; 7 bases map to TRBD1. Germline values: CDR1 LGHDT, CDR2 YNNKEL (reference sequence). The CDR3 is 16 amino acids. V shed 0 bases, J shed 5 bases, and the junction held 9 bases outside the gene matches. CDR3 coding DNA: TGTGCCAGCAGCCAAGACGGCGAGGGGGCGAGAACTGAAGCTTTCTTT. It specifies CASSQDGEGARTEAFF.

V usage is TRBV7-6 and J usage is TRBJ2-3, with TRBD2 matching 8 bases. This CDR3 has 15 amino acids. The J segment lost 2 bases and the V segment lost 1 base, leaving 2 bases of the junction unmatched. Germline values: CDR1 SGHVS, CDR2 FNYEAQ. The CDR3 loop reads CASSLGTSNTDTQYF. CDR3 nucleotide sequence: TGTGCCAGCAGCTTAGGGACTAGCAACACAGATACGCAGTATTTT.

The rearrangement links TRBV12-3 or TRBV12-4 to TRBJ2-7, with D unresolved. Trimming took 3 bases from V and 3 from J, leaving 9 bases between them. The CDR3 extends over 13 amino acids. Written as DNA, the CDR3 is TGTGCCAGCAGTTTGTCGAGCTTCTACGAGCAGTACTTC. This codes for CASSLSSFYEQYF.

V gene TRBV12-3 or TRBV12-4 combines with J gene TRBJ2-5; 7 bases are shared with TRBD2. This CDR3 region has 13 residues. V was clipped by 3 bases and J by 5 bases; unmatched bases: 3. The CDR3 region is CASSFLGGETQYF. The CDR3 region has the DNA TGTGCCAGCAGTTTCCTGGGGGGGGAGACCCAGTACTTC.

The chain recombines TRBV10-2 with TRBJ2-2, with a possible D match to TRBD1 (6 bases). The CDR3 spans 16 residues. Germline lookup yields CDR1 WSHSY and CDR2 SAAADI. V was clipped by 7 bases and J by 1 base, with 16 bases between them. CDR3 amino acids: CASNPSGHLNTGELFF. The CDR3 nucleotides are TGCGCCAGCAACCCCTCGGGACATCTGAACACCGGGGAGCTGTTTTTT.

The J gene is TRBJ2-7, the V gene TRBV5-4; 9 positions match TRBD1. V lost 4 bases, J lost 7 bases, and 9 bases stayed unmatched. CDR3 size: 14 residues. The germline V gene has CDR1 SGHNT and CDR2 YYREEE (reference sequence). The CDR3 reads CASSIETGGREQYV. Here the CDR3 DNA reads TGTGCCAGCAGCATAGAAACAGGGGGCAGGGAGCAGTACGTC.

The rearrangement links TRBV12-3 or TRBV12-4 to TRBJ1-1; no clear D gene. The CDR3 has 14 residues. The V and J ends lost 10 bases and 0 bases respectively, with 15 bases between them. CDR3 nucleotide sequence: TGTGCCACCAAACAAGACACGTTGAACACTGAAGCTTTCTTT. Its protein product is CATKQDTLNTEAFF.

The chain joins TRBV5-1 to TRBJ2-3; 11 bases match TRBD2. CDR1 and CDR2 (germline): SGHRS, YFSETQ. This CDR3 comprises 16 residues. With V trimmed by 4 bases and J by 2 bases, 6 bases remained unmatched. The CDR3 region is CASSHLSGRDTDTQYF. For the CDR3, the DNA is TGCGCCAGCAGCCACCTTAGCGGGAGGGACACAGATACGCAGTATTTT.

The chain couples TRBV6-1 to TRBJ2-5; D ambiguous. Trimming stripped 8 bases from V and 0 bases from J, with 16 bases between. This CDR3 spans 15 amino acids. The germline gives CDR1 MNHNS, CDR2 SASEGT. The CDR3 loop is CASGGNRLYQETQYF. CDR3 bases: TGTGCCAGCGGTGGGAACAGATTGTACCAAGAGACCCAGTACTTC.

This clonotype was recorded a few times. The DNA for the CDR3 is TGTGCCATCAGTGAACTAGGGCGAGAGACCCAGTACTTC. Protein sequence: CAISELGRETQYF. The chain couples TRBV10-3 to TRBJ2-5; D possibly corresponds to TRBD2 (5 bases). This CDR3 spans 13 amino acids. Trimming pared 3 bases from V and 4 bases from J, leaving 9 bases between. Germline assignment: CDR1 ENHRY and CDR2 SYGVKD.

V is TRBV6-6 and J is TRBJ1-1; a possible D gene is TRBD1 (5 bases). The germline gives CDR1 MNHNY, CDR2 SVGAGI (reference sequence). The CDR3 length is 13 residues. The V end was cut by 2 bases, the J end by 3 bases, with 7 bases between. CDR3 DNA sequence: TGTGCCAGCAGTTACCCGGGGGACACTGAAGCTTTCTTT. It translates to CASSYPGDTEAFF.